This entry concerns a single T cell receptor (beta chain). Original processing notes: Quantification of nucleated cells was approximated via reference gene primer amplification. TCRdb keeps only in-frame clones here, not all; method: immunoSEQ multiplex PCR. Clone size and V and J calls were adopted from that table, with D and trimming inferred from the DNA. The sample comprises about 98,000 clones, about 89% of which are singletons, and around 10% rests with the top ten. This sample was taken from a study of blood T cell repertoires in COVID-19. Study background: Researchers got acute and convalescent COVID-19 samples from the United States, Italy and Spain. Sources were T cells, B-cell-depleted T cells, or PBMCs; the material itself was cDNA or gDNA.

The CDR3 is 16 residues long. The V and J ends lost 1 base and 0 bases respectively, with 10 bases between them. Germline lookup yields CDR1 MGHRA and CDR2 YSYEKL. Sequences were obtained from peripheral blood. This clonotype originated in a man aged 50 to 59 with acute or convalescent COVID-19. The chain recombines TRBV4-1 with TRBJ1-3, with no clear D. The CDR3 loop reads CASSQGLSSSGNTIYF. CDR3 in DNA: TGCGCCAGCAGCCAAGGCCTATCGAGCTCTGGAAACACCATATATTTT.